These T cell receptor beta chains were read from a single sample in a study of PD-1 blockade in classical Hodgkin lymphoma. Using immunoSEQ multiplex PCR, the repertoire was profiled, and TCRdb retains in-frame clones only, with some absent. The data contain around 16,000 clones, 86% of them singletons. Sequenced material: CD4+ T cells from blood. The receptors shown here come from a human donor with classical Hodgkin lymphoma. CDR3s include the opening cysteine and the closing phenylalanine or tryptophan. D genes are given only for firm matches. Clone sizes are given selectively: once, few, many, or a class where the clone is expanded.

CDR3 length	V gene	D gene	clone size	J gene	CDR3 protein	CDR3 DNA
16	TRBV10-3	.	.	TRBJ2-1	CAISESFAVGFNEQFF	TGTGCCATCAGTGAGTCGTTCGCAGTTGGGTTTAATGAGCAGTTCTTC
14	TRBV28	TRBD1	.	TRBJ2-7	CASSLRGQSYEQYF	TGTGCCAGCAGTTTAAGGGGACAGTCCTACGAGCAGTACTTC
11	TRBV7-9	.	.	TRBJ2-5	CASSYQETQYF	TGTGCCAGCAGCTACCAAGAGACCCAGTACTTC
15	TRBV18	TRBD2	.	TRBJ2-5	CASSPGLAGSETQYF	TGTGCCAGCTCACCGGGACTAGCGGGTTCAGAGACCCAGTACTTC
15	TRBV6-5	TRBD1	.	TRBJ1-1	CASSRTQGKGTEAFF	TGTGCCAGCAGCCGTACACAGGGGAAGGGCACTGAAGCTTTCTTT
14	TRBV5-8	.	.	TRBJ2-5	CASSFQGNQETQYF	TGTGCCAGCAGCTTCCAGGGGAACCAAGAGACCCAGTACTTC
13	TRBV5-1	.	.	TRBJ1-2	CASSLETGYGYTF	TGCGCCAGCAGCTTGGAGACAGGCTATGGCTACACCTTC
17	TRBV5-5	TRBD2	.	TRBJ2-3	CASSFSTSGRALNTQYF	TGTGCCAGCAGTTTTTCAACTAGCGGGAGGGCTTTGAATACGCAGTATTTT
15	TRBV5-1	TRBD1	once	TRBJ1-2	CASSPGDRGYYGYTF	TGCGCCAGCAGCCCGGGGGACAGGGGCTATTATGGCTACACCTTC
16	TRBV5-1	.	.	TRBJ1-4	CASSSQTGATNEKLFF	TGCGCCAGCAGCTCGCAAACGGGCGCAACTAATGAAAAACTGTTTTTT
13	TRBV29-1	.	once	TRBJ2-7	CSALNRDNYEQYF	TGCAGCGCCCTCAACCGGGACAACTACGAGCAGTACTTC
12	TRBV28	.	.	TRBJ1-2	CAIGGINYGYTF	TGTGCCATCGGGGGGATCAACTATGGCTACACCTTC
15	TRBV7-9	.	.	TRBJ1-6	CASSLRSGRISPLHF	TGTGCCAGCAGCTTACGCTCAGGCAGGATTTCACCCCTCCACTTT
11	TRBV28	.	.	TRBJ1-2	CASSSRGGYTF	TGTGCCAGCAGTTCTCGGGGGGGCTACACCTTC
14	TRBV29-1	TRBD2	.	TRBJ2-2	CSASSGRNTGELFF	TGCAGCGCCTCTAGCGGGAGGAACACCGGGGAGCTGTTTTTT
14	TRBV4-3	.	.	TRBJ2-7	CASSPLGGRYGQYF	TGCGCCAGCAGCCCACTTGGTGGGAGGTACGGGCAGTACTTC
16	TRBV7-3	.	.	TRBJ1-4	CASSLNFWATNEKLFF	TGTGCCAGCAGCTTAAATTTCTGGGCAACTAATGAAAAACTGTTTTTT
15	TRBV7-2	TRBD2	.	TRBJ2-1	CASRRTSGTYNEQFF	TGTGCCAGCAGACGGACTAGCGGGACTTACAATGAGCAGTTCTTC
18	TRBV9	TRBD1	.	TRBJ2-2	CASSVDLWGGRGPGELFF	TGTGCCAGCAGCGTAGACCTTTGGGGCGGCAGGGGGCCGGGGGAGCTGTTTTTT
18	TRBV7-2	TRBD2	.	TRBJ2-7	CASSRDLRLAGGLYEQYF	TGTGCCAGCAGCCGTGATCTGAGACTAGCGGGAGGGCTCTACGAGCAGTACTTC
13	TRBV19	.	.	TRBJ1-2	CASSILGVRGYTF	TGTGCCAGTAGTATATTGGGGGTCCGTGGCTACACCTTC
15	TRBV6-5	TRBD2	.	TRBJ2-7	CASSRPRAGVGEQYF	TGTGCCAGCAGCCGACCCCGAGCGGGAGTAGGCGAGCAGTACTTC
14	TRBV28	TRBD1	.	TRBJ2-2	CASSLDRVTGELFF	TGTGCCAGCAGTTTAGACAGGGTCACCGGGGAGCTGTTTTTT
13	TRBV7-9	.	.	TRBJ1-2	CASSLRQNYGYTF	TGTGCCAGCAGCTTACGGCAGAACTATGGCTACACCTTC
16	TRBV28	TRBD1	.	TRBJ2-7	CASRSSGTGVDYEQYF	TGTGCCAGCAGAAGTTCGGGGACAGGTGTGGATTACGAGCAGTACTTC
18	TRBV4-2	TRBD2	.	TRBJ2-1	CASSPDPSSGPRYNEQFF	TGTGCCAGCAGCCCAGACCCGTCTAGCGGGCCACGCTACAATGAGCAGTTCTTC
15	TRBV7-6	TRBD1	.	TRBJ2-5	CASSLGQGITETQYF	TGTGCCAGCAGCTTGGGACAGGGCATCACAGAGACCCAGTACTTC
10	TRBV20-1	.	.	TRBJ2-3	CSASSDTQYF	TGCAGTGCTAGTTCGGATACGCAGTATTTT
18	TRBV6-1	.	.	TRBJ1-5	CASSEGTDASYSNQPQHF	TGTGCCAGCAGTGAAGGGACGGACGCTTCTTATAGCAATCAGCCCCAGCATTTT
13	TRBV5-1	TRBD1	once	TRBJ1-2	CASSPDRGVGYTF	TGCGCCAGCAGCCCGGACAGGGGCGTCGGCTACACCTTC
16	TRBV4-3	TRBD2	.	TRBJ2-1	CASSQGTSGREGEQFF	TGCGCCAGCAGCCAAGGGACTAGCGGGAGGGAGGGTGAGCAGTTCTTC
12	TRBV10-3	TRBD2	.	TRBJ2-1	CAISSGDNEQFF	TGTGCCATCAGTAGCGGGGACAATGAGCAGTTCTTC
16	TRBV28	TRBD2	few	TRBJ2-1	CASSLFTSGSSNEQFF	TGTGCCAGCAGTTTATTCACTAGCGGGAGCAGCAATGAGCAGTTCTTC
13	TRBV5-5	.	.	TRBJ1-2	CASSPASGYGYTF	TGTGCCAGCAGCCCTGCCAGTGGCTATGGCTACACCTTC
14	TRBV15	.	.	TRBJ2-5	CATSTPRYQETQYF	TGTGCCACCAGCACCCCCAGGTACCAAGAGACCCAGTACTTC
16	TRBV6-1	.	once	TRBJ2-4	CASSVGRPLAKNIQYF	TGTGCCAGCAGTGTAGGTAGACCCTTAGCCAAAAACATTCAGTACTTC
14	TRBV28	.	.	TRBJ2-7	CATYTVGAGYEQYF	TGTGCCACCTATACCGTGGGGGCGGGATACGAGCAGTACTTC
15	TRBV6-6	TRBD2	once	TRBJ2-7	CASSAGTSGRNEQYF	TGTGCCAGCAGTGCAGGGACTAGCGGGAGGAACGAGCAGTACTTC
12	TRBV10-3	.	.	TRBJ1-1	CAIKDPVAEAFF	TGTGCCATCAAGGATCCGGTGGCTGAAGCTTTCTTT
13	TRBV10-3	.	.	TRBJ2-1	CAISAFGYNEQFF	TGTGCCATCAGTGCCTTCGGGTACAATGAGCAGTTCTTC